This T cell receptor (beta chain) stems from a study of PD-L1 blockade in urothelial cancer (dated by TCRdb to between 2016 and 2019). For the wider study: Therapy was started in the mid-2010s for all patients, and atezolizumab 1,200 mg was administered intravenously every 3 weeks. An ECOG performance status of 0 or 1 was recorded for the patients, and 0 to 3 prior chemotherapy regimens had been received by the patients. Durable clinical benefit was achieved by nine patients and was not achieved by 20 patients. Durable clinical benefit was defined as progression-free survival longer than 6 months, and TCR features were also tested against progression-free and overall survival. Somatic, immune and clinical correlates of response to PD-L1 blockade with atezolizumab in urothelial cancer were the focus of an exploratory multi-omic analysis. TCR sequencing covered pretreatment tumor samples and matched, serially collected peripheral blood taken before and after atezolizumab treatment. Pretreatment blood TCR-seq was available for twenty-nine patients, at least one posttreatment blood collection was obtained for roughly 25 patients, and tumor TCR-seq was available for roughly 25 patients. Blood samples were analyzed 3 weeks after the start of treatment (second dose) and 6 weeks after the start of treatment. In the same patients who had TCR sequencing, pretreatment tumors also underwent whole exome sequencing and RNA sequencing. Blood samples gave median yields of around 150,000 T cells and 80,000 or so unique TCRs, along with a median clonality of around 0.075. About nine tenths of the roughly 29 patients were males with bladder-origin urothelial cancer, and about 65% of the roughly 29 reported a prior smoking history.

Findings and caveats that apply to the study as a whole: A pretreatment peripheral blood TCR clonality below the median was linked to improved progression-free and overall survival. Because the sample size was small (n ≈ 30) and many exploratory analyses were performed, the results are intended to be hypothesis-generating. Among patients with durable benefit, tumor-associated TCR clones showed greater expansion in peripheral blood 3 weeks after treatment started (n = 22, p = 0.022).

Based on the germline V gene, the CDR1 and CDR2 sequences are SNHLY and FYNNEI. For this chain, trimming is 2 bases at the V end and 6 bases at the J end, and the number of junction bases without a gene match is 6. Spanning cysteine to phenylalanine, the CDR3 consists of 15 amino acids. Only the CDR3 DNA stays, 45 bases, in frame from base 1. A total of roughly 31 patients with locally advanced or metastatic urothelial carcinoma, treated at Memorial Sloan Kettering on a trial protocol, made up the cohort. Peripheral blood mononuclear cells were collected pretreatment and during treatment, with between 1 and 8 total time points per patient. The Qiagen DNeasy Blood extraction kit was used to purify genomic DNA from total PBMCs and from tumor samples. PBMCs were collected pretreatment and during treatment and were isolated and stored as previously described. To estimate absolute template abundance from read counts, synthetic TCR analog templates were spiked into each PCR. Using the immunoSEQ assay, TCRbeta CDR3 regions were amplified from genomic DNA with bias-controlled V and J gene primers. Rearranged TCRbeta segments were sequenced at approximately 20X coverage. The study's processing was this. Clustering was used to correct sequencing errors, and CDR3s were annotated against IMGT so that V, D and J genes could be assigned. Downstream analyses used only productive TCRbeta rearrangements and left out out-of-frame or stop-codon sequences. Clonality was computed as one minus Shannon entropy normalized by the log of the number of unique productive sequences. Clones differing between time points or between blood and tumor were identified by Fisher's exact test with Benjamini-Hochberg correction at adjusted p below 0.01. TCRdb mirrors the immuneACCESS table, restricted to in-frame sequences. Some clones are absent from its copies; in checked studies, under half trace to an unresolved V gene, and the reason for the others is unknown. V and J calls and clone size come straight from that table; D and trimming were deduced from the DNA. This sample lists 90,000 to 120,000 clones; under 85% were detected once. The top ten clones comprise 2.4% of the sample.

As for this clone: Its antigen remains unidentified. Base qualities are missing; no much larger clone stands one base away.

The source is a man aged 50 to 59 with urothelial cancer. The material was PBMCs, obtained around atezolizumab (anti-PD-L1) treatment. The chain is made from TRBV2 and TRBJ2-3, and 9 bases in between align with TRBD2. The DNA sequence is TGTGCCAGCAGTGAACCCGCGGGAGGGCCGGATACGCAGTATTTT. This yields the protein CASSEPAGGPDTQYF.